The rows below give T cell receptor beta chains drawn from one sample of a study of blood T cell repertoires in COVID-19. TCRdb's table, derived via immunoSEQ multiplex PCR, lists solely in-frame clones and lacks some. The sample includes around 110,000 clones, around 86% seen only once; the top ten take roughly 7.9%. The specimen sequenced was peripheral blood. The receptors derive from a man in his sixties or seventies with acute or convalescent COVID-19. CDR3s include the opening cysteine and the closing phenylalanine or tryptophan. Fields, in order: clone size, D gene, V gene, J gene, CDR3 protein, CDR3 DNA. D genes are given only for firm matches. Some rows mark clone size as missing; the rest say once, few, many or name a class of expanded clone.

abundance: -; d_gene: -; v_gene: TRBV10-3; j_gene: TRBJ2-1; CDR3aa: CAINSGKDEQFF; CDR3nt: TGTGCCATCAATTCAGGGAAAGATGAGCAGTTCTTC
abundance: -; d_gene: TRBD1; v_gene: TRBV19; j_gene: TRBJ2-7; CDR3aa: CASSNRGSYEQYF; CDR3nt: TGTGCCAGTAGTAACAGGGGGTCCTACGAGCAGTACTTC
abundance: -; d_gene: TRBD1; v_gene: TRBV11-2; j_gene: TRBJ1-1; CDR3aa: CASSKGQGALNTEAFF; CDR3nt: TGTGCCAGCAGCAAGGGACAGGGGGCCCTGAACACTGAAGCTTTCTTT
abundance: -; d_gene: -; v_gene: TRBV7-9; j_gene: TRBJ1-4; CDR3aa: CASSLGTGWRVFF; CDR3nt: TGTGCCAGCAGCTTAGGAACGGGGTGGCGTGTGTTTTTT
abundance: -; d_gene: TRBD1; v_gene: TRBV28; j_gene: TRBJ1-2; CDR3aa: CATAAGGYGYTF; CDR3nt: TGTGCCACGGCCGCAGGGGGTTATGGCTACACCTTC
abundance: -; d_gene: TRBD1; v_gene: TRBV19; j_gene: TRBJ1-2; CDR3aa: CASISTGTGAGGYTF; CDR3nt: TGTGCCAGTATCTCAACCGGGACAGGGGCCGGTGGCTACACCTTC
abundance: few; d_gene: -; v_gene: TRBV2; j_gene: TRBJ1-5; CDR3aa: CASSARHTLDQPQHF; CDR3nt: TGTGCCAGCAGCGCCAGACATACCCTCGATCAGCCCCAGCATTTT
abundance: -; d_gene: -; v_gene: TRBV5-1; j_gene: TRBJ1-2; CDR3aa: CASSLTWQASYGYTF; CDR3nt: TGCGCCAGCAGCTTGACGTGGCAGGCGAGCTATGGCTACACCTTC
abundance: once; d_gene: -; v_gene: TRBV12-3/TRBV12-4; j_gene: TRBJ2-1; CDR3aa: CASSVTRYNEQFF; CDR3nt: TGTGCCAGCAGTGTAACTCGCTACAATGAGCAGTTCTTC
abundance: -; d_gene: -; v_gene: TRBV5-6; j_gene: TRBJ1-6; CDR3aa: CASSLVAGERSPLHF; CDR3nt: TGTGCCAGCAGCTTGGTGGCAGGGGAGCGTTCACCCCTCCACTTT
abundance: -; d_gene: -; v_gene: TRBV15; j_gene: TRBJ1-1; CDR3aa: CATSARTVNTEAFF; CDR3nt: TGTGCCACCAGCGCCCGGACAGTGAACACTGAAGCTTTCTTT
abundance: -; d_gene: TRBD2; v_gene: TRBV7-9; j_gene: TRBJ2-1; CDR3aa: CASSLLAGKNNEQFF; CDR3nt: TGTGCCAGCAGCTTACTAGCGGGAAAAAACAATGAGCAGTTCTTC
abundance: -; d_gene: -; v_gene: TRBV28; j_gene: TRBJ1-5; CDR3aa: CASSLPDRPNQPQHF; CDR3nt: TGTGCCAGCAGTTTACCCGACAGGCCCAATCAGCCCCAGCATTTT
abundance: -; d_gene: TRBD2; v_gene: TRBV3-1/TRBV3-2; j_gene: TRBJ2-3; CDR3aa: CASSQAGLAGGTDTQYF; CDR3nt: TGTGCCAGCAGCCAAGCCGGACTAGCGGGGGGAACAGATACGCAGTATTTT
abundance: -; d_gene: -; v_gene: TRBV19; j_gene: TRBJ2-7; CDR3aa: CASTPEGQKTPHYEQYF; CDR3nt: TGTGCCAGTACGCCGGAGGGCCAGAAGACACCCCACTACGAGCAGTACTTC
abundance: few; d_gene: TRBD1; v_gene: TRBV5-1; j_gene: TRBJ2-1; CDR3aa: CASSGTGGNNEQFF; CDR3nt: TGCGCCAGCAGCGGGACAGGGGGAAACAATGAGCAGTTCTTC
abundance: few; d_gene: -; v_gene: TRBV18; j_gene: TRBJ1-4; CDR3aa: CASSPALQGAATNEKLFF; CDR3nt: TGTGCCAGCTCACCAGCGCTACAGGGAGCTGCAACTAATGAAAAACTGTTTTTT
abundance: -; d_gene: TRBD2; v_gene: TRBV6-4; j_gene: TRBJ2-3; CDR3aa: CASSETGGAQDTQYF; CDR3nt: TGTGCCAGCAGTGAAACCGGGGGGGCACAAGATACGCAGTATTTT
abundance: -; d_gene: -; v_gene: TRBV6-1; j_gene: TRBJ1-3; CDR3aa: CASSGYGLSSGNTIYF; CDR3nt: TGTGCCAGCAGTGGATATGGACTCTCCTCTGGAAACACCATATATTTT
abundance: -; d_gene: -; v_gene: TRBV4-2; j_gene: TRBJ2-2; CDR3aa: CASSQPLVGSGELFF; CDR3nt: TGTGCCAGCAGCCAACCTCTCGTGGGCTCCGGGGAGCTGTTTTTT
abundance: few; d_gene: -; v_gene: TRBV28; j_gene: TRBJ1-5; CDR3aa: CASSYSRGTDQPQHF; CDR3nt: TGTGCCAGCAGTTATTCTAGGGGGACGGATCAGCCCCAGCATTTT
abundance: -; d_gene: -; v_gene: TRBV2; j_gene: TRBJ1-6; CDR3aa: CASRAPSGDSPLHF; CDR3nt: TGTGCCAGCAGAGCGCCAAGTGGAGATTCACCCCTCCACTTT
abundance: -; d_gene: -; v_gene: TRBV5-1; j_gene: TRBJ1-1; CDR3aa: CASTHGGWNTEAFF; CDR3nt: TGCGCCAGCACCCATGGAGGGTGGAACACTGAAGCTTTCTTT
abundance: -; d_gene: -; v_gene: TRBV28; j_gene: TRBJ2-5; CDR3aa: CASTPQETQYF; CDR3nt: TGTGCCAGCACTCCTCAAGAGACCCAGTACTTC
abundance: -; d_gene: -; v_gene: TRBV18; j_gene: TRBJ2-2; CDR3aa: CASSWGGNTGELFF; CDR3nt: TGTGCCAGCTCATGGGGCGGGAACACCGGGGAGCTGTTTTTT
abundance: few; d_gene: TRBD1; v_gene: TRBV4-1; j_gene: TRBJ1-1; CDR3aa: CASSLSPWGTGLMNTEAFF; CDR3nt: TGCGCCAGCAGCCTCAGCCCTTGGGGGACAGGACTCATGAACACTGAAGCTTTCTTT
abundance: -; d_gene: -; v_gene: TRBV19; j_gene: TRBJ1-5; CDR3aa: CASSIEGGNQPQHF; CDR3nt: TGTGCCAGTAGTATAGAGGGGGGAAATCAGCCCCAGCATTTT
abundance: -; d_gene: -; v_gene: TRBV10-3; j_gene: TRBJ1-1; CDR3aa: CAITRALNTEAFF; CDR3nt: TGTGCCATCACGAGAGCTTTGAACACTGAAGCTTTCTTT
abundance: -; d_gene: TRBD1; v_gene: TRBV29-1; j_gene: TRBJ2-2; CDR3aa: CSAPGQGAPGELFF; CDR3nt: TGCAGCGCTCCGGGACAGGGGGCTCCCGGGGAGCTGTTTTTT
abundance: -; d_gene: -; v_gene: TRBV15; j_gene: TRBJ2-7; CDR3aa: CATSRDAIYEQYF; CDR3nt: TGTGCCACCAGCAGAGATGCTATCTACGAGCAGTACTTC
abundance: -; d_gene: -; v_gene: TRBV3-1/TRBV3-2; j_gene: TRBJ2-1; CDR3aa: CASSQNLGFEQFF; CDR3nt: TGTGCCAGCAGCCAAAACCTAGGATTTGAGCAGTTCTTC
abundance: -; d_gene: -; v_gene: TRBV19; j_gene: TRBJ1-2; CDR3aa: CASSPGENNYGYTF; CDR3nt: TGTGCCAGTAGTCCAGGGGAAAATAACTATGGCTACACCTTC
abundance: -; d_gene: -; v_gene: TRBV30; j_gene: TRBJ1-5; CDR3aa: CAWSDQGNQPQHF; CDR3nt: TGTGCCTGGAGTGACCAGGGCAATCAGCCCCAGCATTTT
abundance: -; d_gene: TRBD2; v_gene: TRBV6-1; j_gene: TRBJ2-1; CDR3aa: CASSEVFVSGTYNEQFF; CDR3nt: TGTGCCAGCAGTGAAGTCTTTGTAAGCGGGACCTACAATGAGCAGTTCTTC
abundance: few; d_gene: -; v_gene: TRBV19; j_gene: TRBJ1-5; CDR3aa: CASRAHDSSNQPQHF; CDR3nt: TGTGCCAGTAGGGCTCACGACAGTTCGAATCAGCCCCAGCATTTT
abundance: -; d_gene: TRBD1; v_gene: TRBV7-3; j_gene: TRBJ1-6; CDR3aa: CASSLQGADSPLHF; CDR3nt: TGTGCCAGCAGCTTACAGGGGGCCGATTCACCCCTCCACTTT
abundance: -; d_gene: -; v_gene: TRBV5-1; j_gene: TRBJ2-1; CDR3aa: CASSLVDRNEQFF; CDR3nt: TGCGCCAGCAGCTTGGTAGATCGGAATGAGCAGTTCTTC
abundance: -; d_gene: TRBD2; v_gene: TRBV2; j_gene: TRBJ2-2; CDR3aa: CASSPRGLAGGWTTGELFF; CDR3nt: TGTGCCAGCAGTCCCAGAGGACTAGCGGGCGGGTGGACCACCGGGGAGCTGTTTTTT
abundance: -; d_gene: -; v_gene: TRBV2; j_gene: TRBJ2-7; CDR3aa: CASATDSTYEQYF; CDR3nt: TGTGCCAGCGCTACGGACTCAACCTACGAGCAGTACTTC
abundance: -; d_gene: TRBD1; v_gene: TRBV28; j_gene: TRBJ2-1; CDR3aa: CASITGGESYNEQFF; CDR3nt: TGTGCCAGCATCACAGGGGGAGAATCCTACAATGAGCAGTTCTTC
abundance: -; d_gene: TRBD1; v_gene: TRBV7-2; j_gene: TRBJ2-2; CDR3aa: CASSLQGFSTGELFF; CDR3nt: TGTGCCAGCAGCCTACAGGGGTTCTCCACCGGGGAGCTGTTTTTT
abundance: -; d_gene: -; v_gene: TRBV3-1/TRBV3-2; j_gene: TRBJ1-6; CDR3aa: CASSQDLGRGTLHF; CDR3nt: TGTGCCAGCAGCCAAGATCTGGGAAGGGGGACCCTCCACTTT
abundance: large; d_gene: TRBD2; v_gene: TRBV10-3; j_gene: TRBJ2-7; CDR3aa: CAISENSGSYEQYF; CDR3nt: TGTGCCATCAGTGAAAATAGCGGGTCGTACGAGCAGTACTTC
abundance: -; d_gene: TRBD1; v_gene: TRBV2; j_gene: TRBJ2-5; CDR3aa: CASSPETGLGETQYF; CDR3nt: TGTGCCAGCAGTCCCGAGACAGGGCTAGGAGAGACCCAGTACTTC
abundance: -; d_gene: -; v_gene: TRBV18; j_gene: TRBJ2-2; CDR3aa: CASSPSTGRIGELFF; CDR3nt: TGTGCCAGCTCACCGTCGACAGGGAGGATCGGGGAGCTGTTTTTT
abundance: -; d_gene: -; v_gene: TRBV6-6; j_gene: TRBJ2-7; CDR3aa: CASSYSRGGPYEQYF; CDR3nt: TGTGCCAGCAGTTACTCACGGGGAGGTCCCTACGAGCAGTACTTC
abundance: many; d_gene: TRBD1; v_gene: TRBV30; j_gene: TRBJ1-2; CDR3aa: CAWSVGDRGIYGYTF; CDR3nt: TGTGCCTGGAGTGTAGGGGACAGGGGGATCTATGGCTACACCTTC
abundance: few; d_gene: TRBD1; v_gene: TRBV5-1; j_gene: TRBJ1-6; CDR3aa: CASSLDGTGNSPLHF; CDR3nt: TGCGCCAGCAGCTTGGATGGGACAGGGAATTCACCCCTCCACTTT
abundance: -; d_gene: -; v_gene: TRBV5-4; j_gene: TRBJ2-7; CDR3aa: CASTLSGWGEQYF; CDR3nt: TGTGCCAGCACCTTATCAGGGTGGGGCGAGCAGTACTTC
abundance: once; d_gene: TRBD2; v_gene: TRBV3-1/TRBV3-2; j_gene: TRBJ2-7; CDR3aa: CASSPSGGTYEQYF; CDR3nt: TGTGCCAGCAGCCCTAGCGGGGGAACCTACGAGCAGTACTTC
abundance: -; d_gene: -; v_gene: TRBV19; j_gene: TRBJ1-1; CDR3aa: CASSIQGITEAFF; CDR3nt: TGTGCCAGTAGTATCCAGGGGATCACTGAAGCTTTCTTT
abundance: -; d_gene: -; v_gene: TRBV18; j_gene: TRBJ2-2; CDR3aa: CASSPSRVPNTGELFF; CDR3nt: TGTGCCAGCTCACCTTCGCGGGTTCCGAACACCGGGGAGCTGTTTTTT
abundance: -; d_gene: -; v_gene: TRBV30; j_gene: TRBJ1-3; CDR3aa: CAWSRGYSGNTIYF; CDR3nt: TGTGCCTGGAGTAGGGGCTACTCTGGAAACACCATATATTTT
abundance: once; d_gene: -; v_gene: TRBV2; j_gene: TRBJ1-2; CDR3aa: CASSSTNRVQVYGYTF; CDR3nt: TGTGCCAGCAGTTCCACGAACAGGGTGCAAGTCTATGGCTACACCTTC
abundance: -; d_gene: -; v_gene: TRBV3-1/TRBV3-2; j_gene: TRBJ1-4; CDR3aa: CASSRVVATNEKLFF; CDR3nt: TGTGCCAGCAGCCGCGTAGTTGCAACTAATGAAAAACTGTTTTTT
abundance: -; d_gene: TRBD1; v_gene: TRBV7-2; j_gene: TRBJ1-1; CDR3aa: CASSLRGQGSEAFF; CDR3nt: TGTGCCAGCAGCCTCCGGGGACAGGGCTCTGAAGCTTTCTTT
abundance: -; d_gene: TRBD2; v_gene: TRBV11-2; j_gene: TRBJ2-1; CDR3aa: CASTLARGGLTEQFF; CDR3nt: TGTGCCAGCACCCTTGCGCGGGGGGGGCTGACTGAGCAGTTCTTC